This entry features one TCR beta chain sequence. This clone's antigen is unknown. Base qualities were left out, and no much larger clone turns up one base away. This record comes from a study of blood T cell repertoires in COVID-19 (dated by TCRdb to about 2020). Regarding the complete study: Samples covering the acute and convalescent phases of COVID-19 were provided by collaborators in the United States, Italy and Spain. A freely available public database, intended as a resource for researchers studying the immune response to SARS-CoV-2, is where the repertoires were released. Where available, HLA class I and class II types were taken from metadata supplied by the sample provider and were not determined by assay-based typing. The material from the prospective study consisted of cDNA or gDNA derived from T cells, B-cell-depleted T cells, or PBMCs. The samples were drawn from the first 160 participants of the ongoing ImmuneRACE study and from 1,254 subjects provided by 6 global collaborators. The sample metadata nearly always contained a de-identified subject ID, COVID-19 status, age in years and sex. Deeply sampled blood TCRbeta repertoires from subjects exposed to, actively infected with, or recovered from COVID-19 were included in the dataset.

What the work shows at the level of the full study, not this receptor alone: The amount of clinical and demographic metadata varied by source and participant and was provided uncurated.

CDR1 and CDR2, looked up from the germline V gene (reference sequence), are SEHNR and FQNEAQ. V and J lose 6 bases and 3 bases, and a span of 12 bases separates them. Measured from the cysteine to the phenylalanine, the CDR3 is 14 residues long. The DNA shown is the 42-base CDR3, in frame from base 1. TCRbeta CDR3 regions were amplified from genomic DNA by means of the immunoSEQ Assay, a bias-controlled multiplex PCR. The original methods were these. The number of nucleated cells in each sample was estimated by amplification of reference gene primers within the assay. Sequence reads were collapsed and filtered to measure the absolute abundance of every unique TCRbeta CDR3 rearrangement. Productive Simpson clonality was computed per sample as the square root of Simpson's diversity index over productive rearrangements. In TCRdb, the immuneACCESS table is reduced to in-frame sequences with V and J assigned. These tables do not hold every clone; where another copy was compared, an unresolved V gene accounts for under half, and the others remain unexplained. Clone size and the V and J calls come from that table; the DNA yielded D and trimming. The sample records nearly 350,000 clones, about 89% of which are singletons. The top ten clonotypes cover about 6.9% of the sample.

One collaborating source in Seattle enrolled patients while the patients were actively infected and followed the patients over time throughout the course of disease. Whole blood was collected in K2EDTA tubes by collaborating institutions according to the institutions' own protocols. Collaborator samples were shipped for TCRbeta analysis as frozen whole blood, isolated PBMCs, or DNA extracted from either sample type. This TCR came from a woman between 45 and 65 years old with COVID-19, enrolled during active disease. The chain was built from TRBV7-9 and TRBJ1-3, with the D gene call left open. Sequenced material: peripheral blood. Here is the DNA: TGTGCCAGCAGTTCCGACCGGGGTGGAAACACCATATATTTT. Translation gives CASSSDRGGNTIYF.